What follows are 9 T cell receptor beta chains derived from one specimen sequenced in a study of breast tumors, draining lymph nodes, adjacent tissues. TCRdb used MiXCR to reprocess the multiplex PCR reads, holding one entry per CDR3 protein. This sample has approximately 140,000 distinct CDR3 sequences, with about 33% found just once. Samples came from axillary lymph nodes draining the breast cancer. Sequencing input: axillary lymph node tissue. The receptor source for this set is a female donor with breast cancer. Some clones in this sample may be carry-over from other donors' samples.

The chain recombines TRBV24-1 with TRBJ1-1; 9 bases match TRBD1. The CDR3 covers 15 residues. J lost 7 bases, V lost 4 bases, and 9 bases had no gene match. The germline V gene encodes CDR1 KGHDR and CDR2 SFDVKD. In DNA form, the CDR3 reads TGTGCCACCAGTGACTCGGGACAGGGAGGGATTGAAGCTTTCTTT. Protein: CATSDSGQGGIEAFF.

The chain employs TRBV14 and TRBJ1-1; no reliable D call. Trimming removed 0 bases at V and 1 base at J, with 6 bases between. Germline CDR1 and CDR2: SGHDN and FVKESK. This CDR3 has 14 amino acids. Here the CDR3 reads CASSQDLRNTEAFF. CDR3 DNA: TGTGCCAGCAGCCAAGATTTGCGGAACACTGAAGCTTTCTTT.

J is TRBJ2-5 and V is TRBV20-1; the D is unclear. Germline V CDR1 and CDR2: DFQATT, SNEGSKA (reference sequence). The V end was cut by 3 bases, the J end by 1 base, with 9 bases between. The CDR3 loop spans 13 amino acids. The CDR3 DNA reads as TGCAGTGCTAGGGCGTGGGGCCAAGAGACCCAGTACTTC. It translates to CSARAWGQETQYF.

This sequence joins TRBV19 and TRBJ2-7; TRBD1 or TRBD2 may be the D gene (5 bases each). V lost 4 bases, J lost 7 bases, and 17 bases lay in between. The CDR3 runs to 14 residues. Germline loops: CDR1 LNHDA, CDR2 SQIVND (reference sequence). The CDR3 DNA reads as TGTGCCAGTAGTAGCACGGTGGGGGTCAATGAGCAGTACGTC. Protein product: CASSSTVGVNEQYV.

This chain uses TRBV6-5 with TRBJ2-2; D could derive from TRBD1 or TRBD2 (6 bases each). The germline CDR1 and CDR2 sequences are MNHEY and SVGAGI. V lost 5 bases to trimming and J lost 5 bases, with 15 bases between them. The CDR3 is 15 amino acids. The CDR3 spells CASSHFGGETGELFF. CDR3 sequence (DNA): TGTGCCAGCAGTCACTTCGGGGGCGAAACCGGGGAGCTGTTTTTT.

Ten or more counts support this clonotype. The chain is built from TRBV11-2 and TRBJ2-1, with D unclear. The CDR3 length is 13 residues. Per the germline V gene, CDR1 is SGHAT and CDR2 is FQNNGV. V gave up 2 bases and J gave up 7 bases, with 9 bases separating them. The CDR3 is CASSLFVANEQFF. The CDR3 coding sequence is TGTGCCAGCAGCTTATTCGTGGCTAATGAGCAGTTCTTC.

The chain employs TRBV7-6 and TRBJ2-5; D might be TRBD1 (5 bases). The CDR3 contains 13 residues. With 5 bases removed from V and 5 bases from J, the gap between germline ends came to 12 bases. Germline lookup yields CDR1 SGHVS and CDR2 FNYEAQ. CDR3 sequence: CASSQGMGETQYF. In DNA, the CDR3 is TGTGCCAGCAGCCAGGGTATGGGGGAGACCCAGTACTTC.

This clonotype appeared many times. The chain uses TRBV2 and TRBJ2-7; D is possibly TRBD2 (5 bases). CDR1 is SNHLY and CDR2 is FYNNEI in the germline V gene. The V gene lost 8 bases and the J gene lost 5 bases, with 10 bases spanning the gap. This CDR3 has 11 amino acids. The chain's CDR3 is CASDRGNEQYF. The CDR3 DNA sequence: TGTGCCAGCGATCGGGGTAACGAGCAGTACTTC.

The V call is TRBV6-2 or TRBV6-3, the J call TRBJ1-1; D perhaps matches TRBD1 (6 bases). This CDR3 comprises 15 residues. Germline V lookup: CDR1 MNHEY, CDR2 SVGEGT. V lost 2 bases to trimming and J lost 1 base, with 11 bases between them. CDR3 residues: CASSYGRGRNTEAFF. The CDR3, as DNA: TGTGCCAGCAGTTACGGCAGGGGCAGGAACACTGAAGCTTTCTTT.